This TCR beta chain stems from a study of T cells after yellow fever vaccination. General observations from the study: A weaker secondary response peaked on day 5, the primary on day 15. Booster samples showed a return of most primary-vaccination clones (around 95% CD4, approximately 85% CD8). The bulk population could contribute abundant contaminating clonotypes to FACS-sorted repertoires.

Only a few counts were recorded for this clonotype. Its cognate antigen is unknown. UMIs were added to TCR cDNA along with a universal primer site when it was made by 5'RACE template switching. TCRdb ran MiXCR on the 5' RACE reads and lists one entry per CDR3 protein. This sample has 100,000 to 150,000 distinct CDR3 sequences, with roughly 15% found just once. The CDR3 runs to 11 residues. V was trimmed by 11 bases and J by 6 bases, leaving 12 bases between them. Per germline, CDR1 SEHNR and CDR2 FQNEAQ (reference sequence). The chain recombines TRBV7-9 with TRBJ2-3; maybe TRBD1 (6 bases). Sequences were derived from CD8+ T cells sorted from PBMCs, sampled 5 days after the yellow fever booster vaccination. The sequence was obtained from a man aged 18 to 29 who received the YFV17D yellow fever vaccine. The CDR3 protein is CADQGRDTQYF. The CDR3 DNA reads as TGTGCCGATCAGGGGCGCGATACGCAGTATTTT.